This T cell receptor (beta chain) was sequenced in a study of T cells in Graves' hyperthyroidism and ophthalmopathy. Study-wide points: Ophthalmopathy was model-predicted a median around seven months pre-onset.

A remark on this clonotype: Antigen: not known.

V lost 6 bases, J lost 6 bases, and 5 bases stayed unmatched. The V gene's germline CDR1 is ENHRY and CDR2 SYGVKD. The CDR3 runs 14 residues. Using RNA transcripts as the source, TCR beta CDR3 regions were amplified. The HTBI primer set drove a first-round RT-PCR of the TCR CDR3. MiXCR was run by TCRdb on the multiplex PCR reads, yielding one entry per CDR3 protein. Of around 380,000 distinct CDR3 sequences in the sample, roughly 12% were seen once. Sequencing was done on a sample of blood. This chain links TRBV10-3 with TRBJ2-1; 10 bases align to TRBD1. This sequence originates from a young man with Graves' hyperthyroidism that later progressed to Graves' ophthalmopathy. The CDR3: CAIRPDRGGNEQFF. The CDR3 DNA sequence: TGTGCCATCAGGCCGGACAGGGGGGGCAATGAGCAGTTCTTC.